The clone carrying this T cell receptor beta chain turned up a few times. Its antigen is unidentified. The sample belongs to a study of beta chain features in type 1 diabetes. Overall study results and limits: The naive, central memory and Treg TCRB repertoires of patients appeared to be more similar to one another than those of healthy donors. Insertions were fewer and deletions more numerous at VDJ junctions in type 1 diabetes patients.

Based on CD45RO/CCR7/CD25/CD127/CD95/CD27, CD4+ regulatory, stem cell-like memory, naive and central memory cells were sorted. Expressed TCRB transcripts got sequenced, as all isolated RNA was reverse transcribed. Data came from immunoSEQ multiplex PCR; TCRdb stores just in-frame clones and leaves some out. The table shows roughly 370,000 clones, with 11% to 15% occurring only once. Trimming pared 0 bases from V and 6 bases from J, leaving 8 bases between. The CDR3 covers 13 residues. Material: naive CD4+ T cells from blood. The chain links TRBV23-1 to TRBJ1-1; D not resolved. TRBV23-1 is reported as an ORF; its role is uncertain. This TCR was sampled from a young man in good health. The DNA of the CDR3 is TGCGCCAGCAGTCAATCCAGCGGTCCTGAAGCTTTCTTT. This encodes CASSQSSGPEAFF.